Given below is one T cell receptor beta chain in context. This record belongs to a study of response to subunit inactivated influenza vaccine. TCRdb reanalysed the RT-PCR reads using MiXCR and keeps one entry per CDR3 protein. The sample has approximately 480,000 distinct CDR3 sequences, 9.5% to 13% seen once. This CDR3 is built from 12 residues. The V and J ends lost 7 bases and 4 bases respectively, with 10 bases between them. Germline V CDR1 and CDR2: SNHLY, FYNNEI. The input for sequencing was PBMCs from blood, taken about 40 days after vaccination. The source is a man in his fifties or sixties who received an inactivated influenza vaccine. This chain links TRBV2 with TRBJ1-2; no firm D call. The CDR3 loop is CASTPDLYGYTF. The CDR3 coding sequence is TGTGCCAGCACCCCAGACCTCTATGGCTACACCTTC.